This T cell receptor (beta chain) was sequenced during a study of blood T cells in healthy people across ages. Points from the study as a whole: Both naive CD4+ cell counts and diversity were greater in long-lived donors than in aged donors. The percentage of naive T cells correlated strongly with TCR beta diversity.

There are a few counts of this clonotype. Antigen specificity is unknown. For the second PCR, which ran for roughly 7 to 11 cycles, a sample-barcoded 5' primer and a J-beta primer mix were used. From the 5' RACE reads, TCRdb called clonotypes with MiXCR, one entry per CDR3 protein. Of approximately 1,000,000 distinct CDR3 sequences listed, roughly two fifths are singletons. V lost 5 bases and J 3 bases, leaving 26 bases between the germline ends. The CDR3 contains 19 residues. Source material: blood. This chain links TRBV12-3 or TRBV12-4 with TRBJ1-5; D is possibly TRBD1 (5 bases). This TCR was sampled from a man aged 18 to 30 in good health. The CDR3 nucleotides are TGTGCCAGCAGTCCGGCATGGGGGTTGACACGAAGTTTCAATCAGCCCCAGCATTTT. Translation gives CASSPAWGLTRSFNQPQHF.